A selection of T cell receptor beta chains follows, all from one sample in a study of blood T cell repertoires in COVID-19. Sequencing used immunoSEQ multiplex PCR; TCRdb keeps in-frame clones, though not all of them. The top ten clones hold roughly 6.7% of a sample with a few hundred thousand clones, 70% to 90% of them seen once. The sequenced sample consisted of peripheral blood. The receptors were gathered from a woman aged 25 to 39 with COVID-19, enrolled during active disease. CDR3s include the opening cysteine and the closing phenylalanine or tryptophan. Fields, in order: clone size, V gene, J gene, D gene, CDR3 protein, CDR3 DNA. D genes are given only for firm matches. Rows give clone size only sometimes, using once, few, many, or a class for an expanded clone.

abundance: once; v_gene: TRBV21-1; j_gene: TRBJ1-2; d_gene: NA; CDR3aa: CASSTNRTGLSNYGYTF; CDR3nt: TGTGCCAGCAGCACTAACCGGACAGGGTTGAGTAACTATGGCTACACCTTC
abundance: NA; v_gene: TRBV4-3; j_gene: TRBJ2-3; d_gene: NA; CDR3aa: CASSQDRSTDTQYF; CDR3nt: TGCGCCAGCAGCCAAGATAGAAGCACAGATACGCAGTATTTT
abundance: NA; v_gene: TRBV7-6; j_gene: TRBJ2-2; d_gene: NA; CDR3aa: CASKRALTNTGELFF; CDR3nt: TGTGCCAGCAAGCGAGCGCTAACGAACACCGGGGAGCTGTTTTTT
abundance: once; v_gene: TRBV7-2; j_gene: TRBJ2-2; d_gene: TRBD1; CDR3aa: CASSLGRDRGRSGELFF; CDR3nt: TGTGCCAGCAGCCTAGGCCGGGACAGGGGGCGCTCCGGGGAGCTGTTTTTT
abundance: NA; v_gene: TRBV18; j_gene: TRBJ2-5; d_gene: TRBD2; CDR3aa: CASSPGFVAGGPRGQETQYF; CDR3nt: TGTGCCAGCTCACCCGGATTTGTAGCGGGAGGACCAAGGGGCCAAGAGACCCAGTACTTC
abundance: NA; v_gene: TRBV9; j_gene: TRBJ2-1; d_gene: TRBD2; CDR3aa: CASSVAGLAGTGVSYNEQFF; CDR3nt: TGTGCCAGCAGCGTAGCTGGACTAGCGGGAACCGGGGTAAGCTACAATGAGCAGTTCTTC
abundance: NA; v_gene: TRBV11-1; j_gene: TRBJ2-3; d_gene: NA; CDR3aa: CASSPWRGADTQYF; CDR3nt: TGTGCCAGCAGCCCCTGGCGAGGAGCAGATACGCAGTATTTT
abundance: NA; v_gene: TRBV11-2; j_gene: TRBJ1-3; d_gene: NA; CDR3aa: CASSLDWPEQVRSGNTIYF; CDR3nt: TGTGCCAGCAGCTTAGATTGGCCCGAACAGGTTAGGTCTGGAAACACCATATATTTT
abundance: NA; v_gene: TRBV28; j_gene: TRBJ2-3; d_gene: TRBD1; CDR3aa: CASSPPLQGATTSTDTQYF; CDR3nt: TGTGCCAGCAGTCCCCCCCTCCAGGGGGCGACAACTAGCACAGATACGCAGTATTTT
abundance: NA; v_gene: TRBV5-1; j_gene: TRBJ2-7; d_gene: TRBD1; CDR3aa: CASSPNRDRVVEQYF; CDR3nt: TGCGCCAGCAGCCCAAACCGGGACAGGGTAGTCGAGCAGTACTTC
abundance: once; v_gene: TRBV6-5; j_gene: TRBJ2-1; d_gene: TRBD2; CDR3aa: CASRSGLAAGNEQFF; CDR3nt: TGTGCCAGCAGATCGGGACTAGCGGCCGGCAATGAGCAGTTCTTC
abundance: NA; v_gene: TRBV11-2; j_gene: TRBJ2-2; d_gene: NA; CDR3aa: CASSPMGASGELFF; CDR3nt: TGTGCCAGCAGCCCAATGGGGGCCTCCGGGGAGCTGTTTTTT
abundance: NA; v_gene: TRBV19; j_gene: TRBJ2-2; d_gene: NA; CDR3aa: CASSIDLGETGELFF; CDR3nt: TGTGCCAGTAGTATAGATCTCGGGGAAACCGGGGAGCTGTTTTTT
abundance: few; v_gene: TRBV2; j_gene: TRBJ1-4; d_gene: TRBD1; CDR3aa: CASSEVQGREKLFF; CDR3nt: TGTGCCAGCAGTGAAGTACAGGGGCGGGAAAAACTGTTTTTT
abundance: NA; v_gene: TRBV28; j_gene: TRBJ1-1; d_gene: TRBD1; CDR3aa: CASSPGTGNTEAFF; CDR3nt: TGTGCCAGCAGCCCCGGGACAGGGAACACTGAAGCTTTCTTT
abundance: NA; v_gene: TRBV20-1; j_gene: TRBJ2-2; d_gene: NA; CDR3aa: CSASGADPNTGELFF; CDR3nt: TGCAGTGCTAGTGGGGCCGACCCAAACACCGGGGAGCTGTTTTTT
abundance: NA; v_gene: TRBV7-2; j_gene: TRBJ2-1; d_gene: TRBD2; CDR3aa: CASSFRLAGVGNEQFF; CDR3nt: TGTGCCAGCAGCTTCCGACTAGCGGGGGTAGGAAATGAGCAGTTCTTC
abundance: NA; v_gene: TRBV7-2; j_gene: TRBJ2-1; d_gene: NA; CDR3aa: CASSLETTRSYNEQFF; CDR3nt: TGTGCCAGCAGCTTAGAGACTACTCGCTCCTACAATGAGCAGTTCTTC
abundance: NA; v_gene: TRBV21-1; j_gene: TRBJ1-1; d_gene: NA; CDR3aa: CASSNNMAENTEAFF; CDR3nt: TGTGCCAGCAGCAATAATATGGCGGAGAACACTGAAGCTTTCTTT
abundance: once; v_gene: TRBV2; j_gene: TRBJ2-1; d_gene: TRBD2; CDR3aa: CASRRSLAGVDEQFF; CDR3nt: TGTGCCAGCAGGCGGTCACTAGCGGGCGTAGATGAGCAGTTCTTC
abundance: NA; v_gene: TRBV6-5; j_gene: TRBJ2-1; d_gene: TRBD1; CDR3aa: CASSPGTGGYEQFF; CDR3nt: TGTGCCAGCAGTCCCGGGACAGGGGGCTATGAGCAGTTCTTC
abundance: NA; v_gene: TRBV19; j_gene: TRBJ2-2; d_gene: NA; CDR3aa: CASSTLGLNTGELFF; CDR3nt: TGTGCCAGTAGTACCTTGGGACTCAACACCGGGGAGCTGTTTTTT
abundance: NA; v_gene: TRBV21-1; j_gene: TRBJ1-3; d_gene: NA; CDR3aa: CASSKRQGGTYSGNTIYF; CDR3nt: TGTGCCAGCAGCAAAAGGCAGGGCGGAACTTACTCTGGAAACACCATATATTTT
abundance: NA; v_gene: TRBV2; j_gene: TRBJ2-7; d_gene: NA; CDR3aa: CASSQRQESYEQYF; CDR3nt: TGTGCCAGCAGTCAAAGACAGGAATCCTACGAGCAGTACTTC
abundance: NA; v_gene: TRBV19; j_gene: TRBJ1-6; d_gene: NA; CDR3aa: CASSTATGVPLSSYNSPLHF; CDR3nt: TGTGCCAGTAGTACCGCGACGGGGGTCCCGTTGAGCTCCTATAATTCACCCCTCCACTTT
abundance: NA; v_gene: TRBV4-1; j_gene: TRBJ2-3; d_gene: TRBD2; CDR3aa: CASSWTAGGATDTQYF; CDR3nt: TGCGCCAGCAGCTGGACAGCGGGGGGGGCAACAGATACGCAGTATTTT
abundance: NA; v_gene: TRBV5-6; j_gene: TRBJ2-2; d_gene: NA; CDR3aa: CASSLWTVEAGELFF; CDR3nt: TGTGCCAGCAGCTTGTGGACAGTGGAGGCCGGGGAGCTGTTTTTT
abundance: few; v_gene: TRBV7-9; j_gene: TRBJ1-1; d_gene: TRBD1; CDR3aa: CASSGTGEEKNTEAFF; CDR3nt: TGTGCCAGCAGCGGGACAGGAGAGGAGAAGAACACTGAAGCTTTCTTT
abundance: NA; v_gene: TRBV21-1; j_gene: TRBJ2-2; d_gene: NA; CDR3aa: CASSKESNVTQGAGELFF; CDR3nt: TGTGCCAGCAGCAAAGAGTCCAACGTCACACAGGGGGCCGGGGAGCTGTTTTTT